Listed below are T cell receptor beta chains from one sample, sequenced in a study of blood T cell repertoires in COVID-19. Assay: immunoSEQ multiplex PCR; the TCRdb copy retains only in-frame clones and omits some. The sample comprises 130,000 or so clones, 80% to 90% of which are singletons, and approximately 1.4% rests with the top ten. Material for sequencing was peripheral blood. These receptors were obtained from a woman aged 55-69 years with acute or convalescent COVID-19. The conserved cysteine and the conserved F or W are not part of the CDR3 here.

v_gene	j_gene	CDR3aa
TRBV3-1/TRBV3-2	TRBJ2-7	ASSQDETGRTYEQY
TRBV5-1	TRBJ1-2	ASSLLRGPRDYGYT
TRBV3-1/TRBV3-2	TRBJ2-7	ASSHPWWRGGEQY
TRBV7-2	TRBJ2-7	ASSLYMGTGSEQY
TRBV7-2	TRBJ2-5	ASSPGGAGETQY
TRBV6-5	TRBJ1-2	ASSYREDHNYGYT
TRBV11-2	TRBJ1-2	ASSSSPTGMGGYT
TRBV5-1	TRBJ1-5	ASSIGQGRDQPQH
TRBV2	TRBJ1-2	ASSRDYGYT
TRBV2	TRBJ1-2	ASSEQGASGYT
TRBV18	TRBJ1-5	ASSPVQGYQPQH
TRBV5-5	TRBJ2-7	ASRTTSGYEQY
TRBV5-1	TRBJ2-2	ASSLGQGITGELF
TRBV5-6	TRBJ2-3	ASSPGTSGGFTDTQY
TRBV7-6	TRBJ2-5	ASSLARLAGQETQY
TRBV27	TRBJ1-6	ASSAQGSYNSPLH
TRBV6-4	TRBJ1-6	ASRQDRELNSPLH
TRBV27	TRBJ2-3	ASKGGGSTDTQY
TRBV30	TRBJ2-3	AWSPGYRATDTQY
TRBV4-3	TRBJ1-3	ASSQDPGTGNTIY
TRBV2	TRBJ2-3	ASSVNRGLTDTQY
TRBV27	TRBJ2-5	ASSLSGTLKGTQY
TRBV3-1/TRBV3-2	TRBJ1-1	ASSPGTQNTEAF
TRBV19	TRBJ1-2	ASSAQGQGTVNYGYT
TRBV5-1	TRBJ2-5	ASSLAGTRETQY
TRBV19	TRBJ2-4	ASSSRGGTKNIQY
TRBV10-3	TRBJ2-3	AISESSDGTDTQY
TRBV7-2	TRBJ1-2	ASSLEEGWGYT
TRBV3-1/TRBV3-2	TRBJ2-3	ASSHSDRADTQY
TRBV16	TRBJ2-7	ASSQVGQGREQY
TRBV15	TRBJ2-6	ATSPQPGQGSGANVLT
TRBV15	TRBJ2-7	ATSRDRGYEQY
TRBV6-5	TRBJ2-7	ASSYGQGGYEQY
TRBV9	TRBJ1-1	ASSVEGAGAAEAF
TRBV5-6	TRBJ1-5	ASSGGGEGNQPQH